Listed below are T cell receptor beta chains from one sample, sequenced in a study of breast tumors, draining lymph nodes, adjacent tissues. TCRdb used MiXCR to reprocess the multiplex PCR reads, holding one entry per CDR3 protein. The profile shows about 100,000 distinct CDR3 sequences, 21% of them singletons. The specimen was axillary lymph node tissue. The receptors were gathered from a female donor with breast cancer. Some clones in this sample may be carry-over from other donors' samples. CDR3s include the opening cysteine and the closing phenylalanine or tryptophan. Only some rows state a clone size, as once, few, many or a class for expanded clones.

- | TRBV20-1 | CSARHLRTSGRESYEQYF
many | TRBV24-1 | CATSDPLDRGNEQFF
many | TRBV14 | CASSQRVTGGSSPLHF
many | TRBV28 | CASNPTGSSYEQYF
many | TRBV20-1 | CSAQRTGATYEQYF
many | TRBV14 | CASSFRTSGANVLTF
many | TRBV5-8 | CASSLGFDEQYF
once | TRBV7-9 | CASSTIAGGRAGDTQYF
- | TRBV10-3 | CAISDRGRQRNTEAFF
few | TRBV28 | CASSLPGGAEDSPLHF
many | TRBV5-1 | CASSLERREYEQYF
many | TRBV20-1 | CSARWTAEETQYF
- | TRBV28 | CASRVAGRSSYTF
many | TRBV5-1 | CASSLGQGITDTQYF
many | TRBV19 | CASSIGGNGNTIYF
few | TRBV19 | CASSQRFRGAGELFF
many | TRBV12-3/TRBV12-4 | CATTRQGKSPLHF
many | TRBV5-1 | CASSPWPTGVQGYEQYF
- | TRBV3-1 | CASSQYRGGGKLFF
- | TRBV3-1 | CASSLPGFRGRNEQFF
many | TRBV5-1 | CASSGGRGQPQHF
many | TRBV7-9 | CASTQQGTNNEQFF
many | TRBV29-1 | CSVRARDADTQYF
few | TRBV15 | CATSPQGRGLAGRNIQYF
many | TRBV9 | CASSASGQGESPLHF
many | TRBV15 | CATHWDRDYGYTF
many | TRBV4-1 | CASSAGLLSYEQYF
many | TRBV5-1 | CASARGRADYEQYF
- | TRBV5-1 | CASSLAGAGEDTQYF
many | TRBV5-8 | CASSPPWGIGDTDTQYF
many | TRBV4-2 | CASSQGTGNQPQHF
many | TRBV2 | CASSESADTQYF
many | TRBV6-2/TRBV6-3 | CASSQGLNSNQPQHF
many | TRBV10-3 | CAIRRDIQETQYF
many | TRBV7-3 | CASSKDGKGSPLHF
once | TRBV18 | CASSPVSGVSGNTIYF
many | TRBV19 | CASSPGVTDYGYTF
many | TRBV4-2 | CASSQVLAEETQYF
few | TRBV5-8 | CASSPDRATDTQYF
many | TRBV5-1 | CASSLSGGGYEQYF
many | TRBV7-3 | CASSRTDQETQYF
many | TRBV7-8 | CASSFTRGANTGELFF
many | TRBV20-1 | CSASSGERKETQYF
few | TRBV28 | CASSFLAGEDTQYF
few | TRBV19 | CASSPGVGGYEKLFF
many | TRBV7-3 | CASSLKGRGAGNEQFF
many | TRBV15 | CATSRGTSYNEQFF
many | TRBV24-1 | CATSDRLAGAGEQYF